Shown below are 8 T cell receptor beta chains from a single sample sequenced in a study of human T cells and chemical hapten exposure. Regarding time point: patch test 3, about 24 weeks after DPC sensitization. Treatment specified: therapeutic diphenylcyclopropenone sensitization with weekly scalp DPC. Using its own MiXCR run on the RACE reads, TCRdb lists one record per CDR3 protein. The sample yields 50,000 to 60,000 distinct CDR3 sequences, around an eighth seen once. Here the sequenced sample was whole blood, taken in connection with sensitization to the hapten diphenylcyclopropenone (DPC). All receptors come from a man under 40 with alopecia areata. Some clones in this sample may be carry-over from other donors' samples.

This clonotype was observed many times. The chain combines TRBV12-3 or TRBV12-4 with TRBJ1-4; 7 positions match TRBD1. Unmatched junction bases numbered 7, after V lost 7 bases and J lost 8 bases. The CDR3 runs to 13 residues. The CDR3 nucleotides are TGTGCCAGCACCCGACAGGGACGGGAAAAACTGTTTTTT. This translates into CASTRQGREKLFF.

This clonotype appeared many times. The chain combines TRBV24-1 with TRBJ2-1; D possibly uses TRBD1 or TRBD2 (6 bases each). The CDR3 is made up of 13 amino acids. V gave up 9 bases and J gave up 9 bases, with 17 bases separating them. Germline CDR1 reads KGHDR; CDR2 reads SFDVKD. The CDR3 loop is CATQGTGAGEQFF. CDR3 coding DNA: TGTGCCACCCAAGGTACGGGGGCTGGTGAGCAGTTCTTC.

This clonotype was detected a few times. This chain links TRBV6-5 with TRBJ2-7, with D possibly being TRBD1 (5 bases). Between the trimmed V and J ends, which lost 2 bases and 1 base, there was a span of 12 bases. The CDR3 is made up of 15 amino acids. Germline V gene data show CDR1 as MNHEY and CDR2 as SVGAGI. This chain's CDR3 is CASSYGAGNSYEQYF. The DNA of the CDR3 is TGTGCCAGCAGTTACGGAGCAGGGAATTCCTACGAGCAGTACTTC.

This clonotype was observed many times. This chain joins TRBV29-1 and TRBJ1-2; D uncertain. Looked up from germline, CDR1 is SQVTM and CDR2 is ANQGSEA. The V gene lost 5 bases and the J gene lost 3 bases, with 7 bases spanning the gap. CDR3 length: 11 amino acids. The CDR3 nucleotides are TGCAGCGTTACATCCGACTATGGCTACACCTTC. Protein: CSVTSDYGYTF.

This clonotype has a handful of counts. The chain couples TRBV12-3 or TRBV12-4 to TRBJ2-2, with D uncertain. The CDR3 is made up of 12 amino acids. Trimming cost V 6 bases and J 4 bases, with 6 bases left between them. The CDR3 nucleotides read TGTGCCAGCAGCCGTGGCACCGGGGAGCTGTTTTTT. Translation gives CASSRGTGELFF.

This clonotype was counted at least ten times. The rearrangement links TRBV14 to TRBJ1-1, with 8 bases aligning to TRBD1. The CDR3 consists of 16 residues. Germline values: CDR1 SGHDN, CDR2 FVKESK. The V gene end was trimmed by 2 bases and the J gene end by 6 bases; junction bases not matched to a gene: 11. In nucleotides, the CDR3 is TGTGCCAGCAGCCAATACAGGGGGACAGTCCCGGCTGAAGCTTTCTTT. Translation: CASSQYRGTVPAEAFF. The full variable domain, in which reference TRBV14 and TRBJ1-1 provide the parts outside the CDR3, is EAGVTQFPSHSVIEKGQTVTLRCDPISGHDNLYWYRRVMGKEIKFLLHFVKESKQDESGMPNNRFLAERTGGTYSTLKVQPAELEDSGVYFCASSQYRGTVPAEAFFGQGTRLTVV.

The V call is TRBV27, the J call TRBJ2-5; 8 bases agree with TRBD2. The germline CDR1 and CDR2 sequences are MNHEY and SMNVEV (reference sequence). V lost 5 bases, J lost 1 base, and 6 bases stayed unmatched. CDR3 size: 15 residues. The CDR3 DNA reads as TGTGCCAGCAGTCCGCAGCGGGGGACCCAAGAGACCCAGTACTTC. This gives the protein CASSPQRGTQETQYF.

This clonotype was seen repeatedly, ten times or more. This chain uses TRBV27 with TRBJ2-7; TRBD2 might be the D (6 bases). CDR1 is MNHEY and CDR2 is SMNVEV in the germline V gene (reference sequence). Trimming removed 5 bases at V and 3 bases at J, with 20 bases between. The CDR3 covers 16 residues. The CDR3, as DNA: TGTGCCAGCAGTCCTTATGGATCCGGGAGCCTCTACGAGCAGTACTTC. It encodes CASSPYGSGSLYEQYF.